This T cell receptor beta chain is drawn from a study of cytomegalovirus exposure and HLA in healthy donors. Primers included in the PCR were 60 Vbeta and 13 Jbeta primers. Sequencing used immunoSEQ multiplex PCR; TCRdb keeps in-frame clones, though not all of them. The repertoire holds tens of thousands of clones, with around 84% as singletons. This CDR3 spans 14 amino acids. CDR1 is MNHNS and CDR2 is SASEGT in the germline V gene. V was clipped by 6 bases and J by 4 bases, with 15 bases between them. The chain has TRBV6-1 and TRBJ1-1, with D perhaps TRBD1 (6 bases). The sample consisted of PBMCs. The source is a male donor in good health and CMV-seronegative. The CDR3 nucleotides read TGTGCCAGCAGAGAGCGGGACAAGACCACTGAAGCTTTCTTT. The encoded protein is CASRERDKTTEAFF.